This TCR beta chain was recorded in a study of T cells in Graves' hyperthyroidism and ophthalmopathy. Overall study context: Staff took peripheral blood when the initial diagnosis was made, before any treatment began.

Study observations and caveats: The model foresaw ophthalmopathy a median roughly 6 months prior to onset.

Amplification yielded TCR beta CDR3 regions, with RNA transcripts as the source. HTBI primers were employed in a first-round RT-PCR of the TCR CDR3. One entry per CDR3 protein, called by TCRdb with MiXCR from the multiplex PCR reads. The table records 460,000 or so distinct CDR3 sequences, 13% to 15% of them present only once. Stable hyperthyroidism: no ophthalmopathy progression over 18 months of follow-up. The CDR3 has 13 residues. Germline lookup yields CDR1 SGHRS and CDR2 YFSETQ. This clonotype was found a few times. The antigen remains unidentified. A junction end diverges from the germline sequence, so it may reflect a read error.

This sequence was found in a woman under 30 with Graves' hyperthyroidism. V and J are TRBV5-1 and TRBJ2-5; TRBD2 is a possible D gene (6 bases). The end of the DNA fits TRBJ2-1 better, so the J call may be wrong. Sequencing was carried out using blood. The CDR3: CASSSSEGPTQFF. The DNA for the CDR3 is TGTGCCAGCAGCTCGTCGGAGGGCCCTACCCAGTTCTTC.